Listed below are T cell receptor beta chains from one sample, sequenced in a study of cytomegalovirus exposure and HLA in healthy donors. Sequencing used immunoSEQ multiplex PCR; TCRdb keeps in-frame clones, though not all of them. The sample lists about 200,000 clones; about 80% were seen once. Material for sequencing was PBMCs. The receptors come from a woman aged 25 to 39 in good health and CMV-seropositive. CDR3s include the opening cysteine and the closing phenylalanine or tryptophan. The D gene is left open where the match is weak. Some rows have no size entry. The others give once, few or many, or a class for an expanded clone.

v_gene	abundance	j_gene	d_gene	CDR3nt	CDR3aa
TRBV4-1	once	TRBJ2-1	-	TGCGCCAGCAGCCAAACCTGGACTGAACTAGGGGGTGAGCAGTTCTTC	CASSQTWTELGGEQFF
TRBV7-9	-	TRBJ1-4	-	TGTGCCAGCAGCCTTCACGGACTAGGTGAAAAACTGTTTTTT	CASSLHGLGEKLFF
TRBV5-4	once	TRBJ1-1	TRBD1	TGTGCCAGCAGCTCGACAGGGGGAGACACTGAAGCTTTCTTT	CASSSTGGDTEAFF
TRBV5-1	once	TRBJ1-2	-	TGCGCCAGCAGCTTGGCCTGGGGGCAGGGCTATGGCTACACCTTC	CASSLAWGQGYGYTF
TRBV19	-	TRBJ2-1	-	TGTGCCAGTGGACGAGGACAGCGTGTATCCTACAATGAGCAGTTCTTC	CASGRGQRVSYNEQFF
TRBV28	-	TRBJ1-6	TRBD1	TGTGCCAGCAGTGGTGACAGGGAGGTTGTATCACCCCTCCACTTT	CASSGDREVVSPLHF
TRBV2	-	TRBJ2-5	TRBD1	TGTGCCAGCAGTTTAATAGGGGGCGGTACGTACTTC	CASSLIGGGTYF
TRBV6-1	-	TRBJ2-7	TRBD1	TGTGCCAGCAGTGAGTTGATTACCGGGACAGGGTACGAGCAGTACTTC	CASSELITGTGYEQYF
TRBV6-5	-	TRBJ1-2	-	TGTGCCAGCAGTCGGACAGCAAACTATGGCTACACCTTC	CASSRTANYGYTF
TRBV12-5	-	TRBJ1-1	-	TGTGCTAGTGGCCCCCTTGGTCCTTTCGGGACTGAAGCTTTCTTT	CASGPLGPFGTEAFF
TRBV7-9	-	TRBJ2-3	TRBD2	TGTTCCAGCAGCACCAGGACTAGCGTGAGCACAGATACGCAGTATTTT	CSSSTRTSVSTDTQYF
TRBV28	-	TRBJ2-6	-	TGTGCCAGCAGCAATGGGAGAACAGGGACCACCTCTGGGGCCAACGTCCTGACTTTC	CASSNGRTGTTSGANVLTF
TRBV27	-	TRBJ1-2	-	TGTGCCAGCCGCCGGGACACCTTGAACTATGGCTACACCTTC	CASRRDTLNYGYTF
TRBV30	few	TRBJ1-6	-	TGTGCCTGGAGCAAGAGAGGTCCCTATAATTCACCCCTCCACTTT	CAWSKRGPYNSPLHF
TRBV15	-	TRBJ2-1	-	TGTGCCACCAGCAGAGTAGCTCTTTCCTACAATGAGCAGTTCTTC	CATSRVALSYNEQFF
TRBV11-3	few	TRBJ2-7	-	TGTGCCAGCAGCTTCTCCCGGAATCACTACGAGCAGTACTTC	CASSFSRNHYEQYF
TRBV5-1	-	TRBJ2-5	TRBD2	TGCGCCAGCAGCTTCCTGGGATTAGCGGGGCTCCAAGAGACCCAGTACTTC	CASSFLGLAGLQETQYF
TRBV30	-	TRBJ1-3	-	TGTGCCTGGGAACGACAGACCGGAAACACCATATATTTT	CAWERQTGNTIYF
TRBV13	-	TRBJ1-1	TRBD1	TGTGCCAGCAGCTCCCTGGGACAGGGGGCCACTGAAGCTTTCTTT	CASSSLGQGATEAFF
TRBV30	-	TRBJ2-7	TRBD2	TGTGCCTGGGCCCTAGCGGGGGGGGTCGGAAAGCAGTACTTC	CAWALAGGVGKQYF
TRBV30	-	TRBJ1-5	-	TGTGCCTGGAGTGTAGCGGGAAATCAGCCCCAGCATTTT	CAWSVAGNQPQHF
TRBV7-9	-	TRBJ2-3	TRBD2	TGTGCCAGCACATATAGCGGGGGGGCGACAGATACGCAGTATTTT	CASTYSGGATDTQYF
TRBV4-3	-	TRBJ2-7	-	TGCGCCAGCAGCCAAGTTCCCTTCTACTACGAGCAGTACTTC	CASSQVPFYYEQYF
TRBV19	once	TRBJ2-2	-	TGTGCCAGTAAAGAAGGGGGCGGGAATACCGGGGAGCTGTTTTTT	CASKEGGGNTGELFF
TRBV12-5	-	TRBJ2-5	TRBD1	TGTGCTAGTGGTTCAAGACAGGGTGTCCCAGAGACCCAGTACTTC	CASGSRQGVPETQYF
TRBV28	-	TRBJ1-5	-	TGTGCCAGCAGTCAGTGGAGAGAAAAAAATCAGCCCCAGCATTTT	CASSQWREKNQPQHF
TRBV7-9	few	TRBJ2-3	TRBD2	TGTGCCAGCAGCTTAGCGGGGAGCGGGAGACGTATAGATACGCAGTATTTT	CASSLAGSGRRIDTQYF
TRBV6-1	-	TRBJ2-7	TRBD1	TGTGCCAGCAGTATACGGACAGGGGTCCAGAACTTC	CASSIRTGVQNF
TRBV6-5	few	TRBJ2-7	-	TGTGCCGTACTTAACCAGGGATCCTACGAGCAGTACTTC	CAVLNQGSYEQYF
TRBV18	few	TRBJ1-5	-	TGTGCCAGCTCACCAGGGCAGGGGAGTCAGCCCCAGCATTTT	CASSPGQGSQPQHF
TRBV2	-	TRBJ1-2	-	TGTGCCAGCAGTGTAAACAGCCTTACCCTCTATGGCTACACCTTC	CASSVNSLTLYGYTF
TRBV11-2	-	TRBJ2-3	TRBD1	TGTGCCAGCATGGACAGGAACACAGATACGCAGTATTTT	CASMDRNTDTQYF
TRBV6-5	-	TRBJ2-7	TRBD2	TGTGCCAGCAGTGCCCTAGCGGGGGGCCCCGAGCAGTACTTC	CASSALAGGPEQYF
TRBV1	-	TRBJ2-7	-	TGCACCCCCCTCAGGGGGAACTACGAGCAGTACTTC	CTPLRGNYEQYF
TRBV28	-	TRBJ2-3	-	TGTGCCAGCAGTTTATTCCCTAGCGACGGGCGGGGCACAGATACGCAGTATTTT	CASSLFPSDGRGTDTQYF
TRBV27	-	TRBJ1-6	-	TGTGCCAGCAGTTTTAATGGGGAATGGGGGGAGTCCTATAATTCACCCCTCCACTTT	CASSFNGEWGESYNSPLHF
TRBV28	-	TRBJ2-7	TRBD2	TGTGCCAGCAGTCCCCCGGGGGGGGTTTCCTACGAGCAGTACTTC	CASSPPGGVSYEQYF
TRBV28	-	TRBJ1-5	TRBD1	TGTGCCAGCAGTTTGTCCACCGGGACAGCCATCAATCAGCCCCAGCATTTT	CASSLSTGTAINQPQHF
TRBV23-1	-	TRBJ2-5	TRBD2	TGCGCCAGCAGTCCCCCTGACCCACTACTAGCGGGGGGCCCTGGAAAGACCCAGTACTTC	CASSPPDPLLAGGPGKTQYF
TRBV28	-	TRBJ2-7	-	TGTGCCAGCAACCAAGCAGGGGAAATTACCTACGAGCAGTACTTC	CASNQAGEITYEQYF
TRBV4-1	few	TRBJ2-4	TRBD1	TGCGCCAGCAGCCAGAGAATTCCAGGGGGCGCGGAGAACATTCAGTACTTC	CASSQRIPGGAENIQYF
TRBV19	-	TRBJ2-2	TRBD2	TGTGCCAGCCGACTAGCGGGGGGTACCGGGGAGCTGTTTTTT	CASRLAGGTGELFF
TRBV10-2	-	TRBJ1-1	TRBD1	TGCGCCAGCAGCGATTTGACAGGGGCCTATGTCAACACTGAAGCTTTCTTT	CASSDLTGAYVNTEAFF
TRBV6-1	-	TRBJ2-2	TRBD2	TGTGCCAGCAGTGGCGGACTAGCGGGGGGGACCGGGGAGCTGTTTTTT	CASSGGLAGGTGELFF
TRBV10-2	-	TRBJ2-3	TRBD2	TGCGCCAGCTGGGTAGCGGGAGGAAAAGATACGCAGTATTTT	CASWVAGGKDTQYF
TRBV4-1	-	TRBJ1-4	-	TGCGCCAGCAGCCTCGTGGGGGCTGCCAGTGAAAAACTGTTTTTT	CASSLVGAASEKLFF
TRBV6-5	once	TRBJ1-3	-	TGTGCCAGCAGTTACTCAAGGGGTCATGGAAACACCATATATTTT	CASSYSRGHGNTIYF
TRBV28	-	TRBJ2-3	-	TGTGCCAGCAGTTTGATTGGAGGGCCAGATACGCAGTATTTT	CASSLIGGPDTQYF
TRBV7-2	-	TRBJ2-7	TRBD1	TGTGCCAGCGGAGTTACAGGGACAGGCCTACGGGGGCAGTACTTC	CASGVTGTGLRGQYF